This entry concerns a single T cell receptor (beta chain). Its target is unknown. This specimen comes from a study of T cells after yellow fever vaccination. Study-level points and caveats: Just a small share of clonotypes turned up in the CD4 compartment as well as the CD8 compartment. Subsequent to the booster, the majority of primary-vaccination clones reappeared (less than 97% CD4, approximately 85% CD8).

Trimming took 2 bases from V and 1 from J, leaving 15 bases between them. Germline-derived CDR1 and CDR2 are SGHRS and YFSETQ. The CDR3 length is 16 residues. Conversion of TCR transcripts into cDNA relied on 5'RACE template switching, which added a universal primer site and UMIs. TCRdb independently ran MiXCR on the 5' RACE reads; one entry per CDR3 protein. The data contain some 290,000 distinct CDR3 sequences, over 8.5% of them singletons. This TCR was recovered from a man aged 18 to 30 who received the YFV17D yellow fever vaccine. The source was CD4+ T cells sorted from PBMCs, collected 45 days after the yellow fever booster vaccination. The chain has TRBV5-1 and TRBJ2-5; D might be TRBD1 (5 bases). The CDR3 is CASSFDGWGSQETQYF. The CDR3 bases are TGCGCCAGCAGCTTTGATGGATGGGGCAGCCAAGAGACCCAGTACTTC.